This passage covers 31 T cell receptor beta chains from one sample sequenced in a study of control samples from healthy donors and cancer patients. Produced via immunoSEQ multiplex PCR; TCRdb's table is partial and in-frame only. The sample has around 120,000 clones, over 90% seen once. The sequencing sample was made of blood. The receptors originated from a man aged 25-45 years in good health.

J is TRBJ2-5 and V is TRBV10-1; D remains ambiguous. The CDR3 contains 14 residues. The V gene lost 0 bases and the J gene lost 5 bases, with 10 bases spanning the gap. Germline V CDR1 and CDR2: WNHNN, SYGVQD (reference sequence). The CDR3 DNA reads TGCGCCAGCAGTGAGTCGGCCTCTTGGGAGACCCAGTACTTC. It translates to CASSESASWETQYF.

V is TRBV2 and J is TRBJ1-5; D ambiguous. Germline CDR1 SNHLY, CDR2 FYNNEI. V was cut by 1 base and J by 9 bases, with 16 bases left in between. CDR3 size: 15 residues. The CDR3 DNA is TGTGCCAGCAGTGAAGGGAGCCAGGTGGGGAGGCCCCAGCATTTT. It translates to CASSEGSQVGRPQHF. The full variable domain, rest sourced from reference TRBV2 and TRBJ1-5, is EPEVTQTPSHQVTQMGQEVILRCVPISNHLYFYWYRQILGQKVEFLVSFYNNEISEKSEIFDDQFSVERPDGSNFTLKIRSTKLEDSAMYFCASSEGSQVGRPQHFGDGTRLSIL.

The genes are TRBV11-2 and TRBJ2-3; 11 bases map to TRBD2. Trimming removed 5 bases from V and 0 bases from J; junction bases left unmatched: 10. The CDR3 runs 18 residues. Germline V gene lookup returns CDR1 SGHAT and CDR2 FQNNGV. CDR3 sequence: CASSPRPSGGPSTDTQYF. CDR3 DNA sequence: TGTGCCAGCAGCCCTCGACCTAGCGGGGGGCCAAGCACAGATACGCAGTATTTT.

This chain connects TRBV3-1 (or the pseudogene TRBV3-2) to TRBJ2-1, with a possible D match to TRBD2 (5 bases). CDR1 and CDR2 from the germline V gene are LGHDT and YNNKEL (reference sequence). V was trimmed by 4 bases and J by 5 bases, leaving 9 bases between them. CDR3 length: 13 amino acids. As DNA, the CDR3 is TGTGCCAGCAGCCTCACTAGGAACAATGAGCAGTTCTTC. It specifies CASSLTRNNEQFF.

V and J are TRBV6-4 and TRBJ1-2; unclear D gene. Trimming pared 5 bases from V and 6 bases from J, leaving 13 bases between. CDR3 size: 13 residues. From germline, CDR1 is MRHNA and CDR2 SNTAGT. In DNA, the CDR3 is TGTGCCAGCAGTTCGACGGAATCCGATGGCTACACCTTC. Its protein is CASSSTESDGYTF.

The V gene is TRBV29-1, the J gene TRBJ2-7; 7 positions agree with TRBD1. The CDR3 is 13 amino acids. Looked up from germline, CDR1 is SQVTM and CDR2 is ANQGSEA. Trimming removed 2 bases from V and 4 bases from J; junction bases left unmatched: 5. The CDR3 loop reads CSVEPSQGYEQYF. In nucleotides, the CDR3 is TGCAGCGTTGAACCGTCACAGGGGTACGAGCAGTACTTC.

V is TRBV5-1 and J is TRBJ2-3; D gene unclear. The germline V gene has CDR1 SGHRS and CDR2 YFSETQ. This CDR3 contains 12 residues. Trimming left V 3 bases short and J 2 bases short, with 4 bases between. In DNA, the CDR3 is TGCGCCAGCAGCTCCTCCACAGATACGCAGTATTTT. Translation gives CASSSSTDTQYF.

This clone was observed a single time. J is TRBJ1-1 and V is TRBV9; D might be TRBD1 (5 bases). Trimming pared 0 bases from V and 5 bases from J, leaving 11 bases between. The length of the CDR3 is 14 residues. The germline V gene encodes CDR1 SGDLS and CDR2 YYNGEE. The CDR3 bases are TGTGCCAGCAGCGTAGAGTCCCGGGGGACTGAAGCTTTCTTT. Translated: CASSVESRGTEAFF.

This chain links TRBV18 with TRBJ1-3; 7 bases agree with TRBD1. The CDR3 has 16 amino acids. The germline CDR1 and CDR2 sequences are KGHSH and LQKENI. Germline trimming cut 3 bases from V and 4 bases from J; bases unmatched to any gene: 9. The DNA for the CDR3 is TGTGCCAGCTCACCTTCGGGAACAGGGGAAGGAAACACCATATATTTT. This encodes CASSPSGTGEGNTIYF.

This clone was seen just once. The chain carries TRBV30 and TRBJ1-2, with TRBD1 matching over 9 bases. The CDR3 is made up of 12 amino acids. Unmatched junction bases numbered 4, after V lost 5 bases and J lost 6 bases. CDR1 and CDR2 from the germline V gene are GTSNPN and SVGIG (reference sequence). This CDR3 is CAWGWTGDGYTF. Here the CDR3 DNA reads TGTGCCTGGGGCTGGACAGGGGATGGCTACACCTTC.

This chain links TRBV5-1 with TRBJ1-3; 7 bases line up with TRBD1. CDR3 length equals 14 residues. V lost 4 bases, J lost 6 bases, and 7 bases stayed unmatched. Looked up from germline, CDR1 is SGHRS and CDR2 is YFSETQ. DNA of the CDR3: TGCGCCAGCAGCAATGGAGGGGGCGAAAACACCATATATTTT. The encoded protein is CASSNGGGENTIYF.

The V call is TRBV2, the J call TRBJ1-1; a possible D gene is TRBD1 (6 bases). The germline V gene encodes CDR1 SNHLY and CDR2 FYNNEI. There are 15 residues in the CDR3. Trimming removed 5 bases from V and 2 bases from J, with 15 bases in between. The CDR3 region is CASSRTGTFNTEAFF. The DNA of the CDR3 is TGTGCCAGCAGTCGGACCGGGACATTTAACACTGAAGCTTTCTTT.

This sequence joins TRBV5-1 and TRBJ2-1; the D gene is possibly TRBD1 (6 bases). The CDR3 is made up of 15 amino acids. V lost 4 bases to trimming and J lost 5 bases, with 16 bases between them. Germline-derived CDR1 and CDR2 are SGHRS and YFSETQ. The CDR3 sequence is CASSEAVGANNEQFF. DNA for the CDR3: TGCGCCAGCAGCGAGGCTGTGGGGGCGAACAATGAGCAGTTCTTC.

This clone has a single count. The chain has TRBV7-9 and TRBJ2-3; D not certain. V shed 5 bases and J shed 2 bases, with 14 bases lying between them. In germline, CDR1 is SEHNR, CDR2 FQNEAQ (reference sequence). CDR3 length: 15 amino acids. The CDR3 loop reads CASSHDGGNTDTQYF. CDR3 nucleotide sequence: TGTGCCAGCAGCCACGACGGCGGAAACACAGATACGCAGTATTTT.

The rearrangement uses TRBV7-3 and TRBJ2-2; no clear D. Trimming pared 5 bases from V and 6 bases from J, leaving 10 bases between. The CDR3 is made up of 13 amino acids. Per the germline V gene, CDR1 is SGHTA and CDR2 is FQGTGA. The CDR3 DNA reads as TGTGCCAGCAGCCCGACACTGGCCGGGGAGCTGTTTTTT. Its translation: CASSPTLAGELFF.

The chain joins TRBV6-5 to TRBJ2-7; D is ambiguous. V lost 5 bases and J 5 bases, leaving 10 bases between the germline ends. The CDR3 spans 12 residues. Germline loops: CDR1 MNHEY, CDR2 SVGAGI. In DNA, the CDR3 is TGTGCCAGCAGTCCCTTACAAGACGAGCAGTACGTC. This gives the protein CASSPLQDEQYV.

The chain is built from TRBV9 and TRBJ2-7; D unresolved. Germline lookup yields CDR1 SGDLS and CDR2 YYNGEE. CDR3 size: 14 residues. V was cut by 6 bases and J by 0 bases, with 13 bases left in between. This chain's CDR3 is CASIEAAISYEQYF. CDR3 nucleotides: TGTGCCAGCATCGAGGCAGCCATCTCCTACGAGCAGTACTTC.

This clone was recorded once. The rearrangement links TRBV5-8 to TRBJ1-3; a possible D gene is TRBD1 (6 bases). The CDR3 loop spans 16 amino acids. The germline V gene encodes CDR1 SGHTS and CDR2 YDEGEE. Trimming stripped 0 bases from V and 2 bases from J, with 12 bases between. The CDR3 bases are TGTGCCAGCAGCTTGGCCGGGGGGCGGACTGGAAACACCATATATTTT. This gives the protein CASSLAGGRTGNTIYF.

This clone was found many times. The chain combines TRBV5-4 with TRBJ1-1, with D perhaps matching TRBD1 (5 bases). The length of the CDR3 is 14 residues. Germline-derived CDR1 and CDR2 are SGHNT and YYREEE (reference sequence). The V end lost 7 bases, the J end lost 1 base, and 14 bases lay between the germline ends. The CDR3 reads CASQLGRGNTEAFF. CDR3 coding DNA: TGTGCCAGCCAATTGGGGAGGGGGAACACTGAAGCTTTCTTT.

This rearrangement joins TRBV9 to TRBJ1-1; the match to TRBD1 covers 10 bases. The V and J ends lost 4 bases and 1 base, in that order; junction bases with no gene match: 4. CDR3 length: 15 amino acids. From germline, CDR1 is SGDLS and CDR2 YYNGEE. CDR3 sequence reads: CASSPRDRGNTEAFF. The CDR3 nucleotides are TGTGCCAGCAGCCCCCGGGACAGGGGGAACACTGAAGCTTTCTTT.

The genes are TRBV10-2 and TRBJ1-1; D is undetermined. The CDR3 runs 12 residues. Germline CDR1 and CDR2: WSHSY and SAAADI. Trimming pared 3 bases from V and 3 bases from J, leaving 5 bases between. The CDR3 sequence: CASSDKYTEAFF. The CDR3 coding sequence is TGCGCCAGCAGTGATAAATACACTGAAGCTTTCTTT.

The chain joins TRBV5-1 to TRBJ1-3; possible D gene TRBD1, 5 bases. This CDR3 spans 18 amino acids. Germline V gene sequence: CDR1 SGHRS, CDR2 YFSETQ. The V gene lost 4 bases and the J gene lost 3 bases, with 23 bases spanning the gap. CDR3 bases: TGCGCCAGCAGCCTTTCGGGGACCTCTGGGCCGGGTGGAAACACCATATATTTT. It yields the protein CASSLSGTSGPGGNTIYF.

The chain employs TRBV19 and TRBJ1-1, with D possibly being TRBD1 (6 bases). The CDR3 consists of 14 residues. CDR1 is LNHDA and CDR2 is SQIVND in the germline V gene (reference sequence). The ends were cut back, 4 bases at V and 6 bases at J, with 15 bases in the middle. CDR3 in amino acids: CASSRRDKTSEAFF. CDR3 nucleotide sequence: TGTGCCAGTAGTAGAAGGGACAAAACTTCTGAAGCTTTCTTT.

The chain employs TRBV18 and TRBJ1-4, with TRBD1 as a possible D gene (6 bases). This CDR3 contains 15 residues. CDR1 and CDR2 (germline): KGHSH, LQKENI. Trimming removed 4 bases from V and 8 bases from J, with 17 bases in between. CDR3 sequence: CASSRTTPQGEKLFF. For the CDR3, the DNA is TGTGCCAGCTCACGAACGACACCGCAGGGGGAAAAACTGTTTTTT.

This clone was picked up one time. The V gene is TRBV5-5, the J gene TRBJ2-5; the match to TRBD2 covers 7 bases. This CDR3 comprises 15 residues. Germline loops: CDR1 SGHKS, CDR2 YYEKEE (reference sequence). V trimming: 0 bases; J trimming: 5 bases; junction bases outside the gene matches: 7. The CDR3 region is CASSLGGQGGETQYF. DNA for the CDR3: TGTGCCAGCAGCTTGGGAGGCCAGGGAGGGGAGACCCAGTACTTC.

The V gene is TRBV6-6, the J gene TRBJ1-1, with 7 nucleotides matching TRBD1. Trimming took 5 bases from V and 6 from J; bases not matched to a gene: 12. The CDR3 is 15 amino acids. In germline, CDR1 is MNHNY, CDR2 SVGAGI (reference sequence). The CDR3 protein is CASSARQGGDSEAFF. The CDR3 DNA reads as TGTGCCAGCAGTGCTCGACAGGGTGGAGATTCTGAAGCTTTCTTT.

This chain uses TRBV9 with TRBJ2-1, with D perhaps given as TRBD1 or TRBD2 (5 bases each). Between the trimmed V and J ends, which lost 0 bases and 1 base, there was a span of 11 bases. The germline V gene has CDR1 SGDLS and CDR2 YYNGEE. The CDR3 is 16 residues long. The CDR3 nucleotides are TGTGCCAGCAGCGTAGGTCCTGGGGGATCCTACAATGAGCAGTTCTTC. Translated, it gives CASSVGPGGSYNEQFF.

J is TRBJ2-3 and V is TRBV9; D possibly corresponds to TRBD1 (6 bases). Germline-derived CDR1 and CDR2 are SGDLS and YYNGEE. Trimming pared 0 bases from V and 6 bases from J, leaving 17 bases between. The CDR3 has 16 amino acids. CDR3 protein: CASSVEGTLPGDTQYF. The CDR3 DNA reads as TGTGCCAGCAGCGTAGAAGGGACACTTCCCGGGGATACGCAGTATTTT.

V is TRBV6-5 and J is TRBJ2-3; 11 nucleotides agree with TRBD1. There are 14 residues in the CDR3. Germline lookup yields CDR1 MNHEY and CDR2 SVGAGI. V gave up 5 bases and J gave up 3 bases; unmatched junction bases: 1. The CDR3 loop is CASSRDRGTDTQYF. Written as DNA, the CDR3 is TGTGCCAGCAGTCGGGACAGGGGGACAGATACGCAGTATTTT.

The CDR3 DNA reads as TGTGCCAGCAGGTCACCGTTAGGCAGGGAGGCGGATGGCTACACCTTC. Its protein product is CASRSPLGREADGYTF. This chain connects TRBV6-6 to TRBJ1-2; tentatively, D is TRBD1 (5 bases). V lost 6 bases and J lost 6, with 23 bases in between. Germline CDR1 reads MNHNY; CDR2 reads SVGAGI (reference sequence). CDR3 length: 16 residues.

The chain combines TRBV15 with TRBJ2-7; D is ambiguous. The CDR3 runs to 15 residues. Germline assignment: CDR1 LNHNV and CDR2 YYDKDF (reference sequence). Between the trimmed V and J ends, which lost 0 bases and 6 bases, there was a span of 15 bases. CDR3 residues: CATSRDGRPVVEQYV. As DNA, the CDR3 is TGTGCCACCAGCAGAGATGGGCGACCCGTGGTCGAGCAGTACGTC.